This TCR beta chain was sequenced in a study of cytomegalovirus exposure and HLA in healthy donors. General study points: High sensitivity and specificity were reportedly achieved when the classifier diagnosed cytomegalovirus status. Rare TCR sequences predominated, though certain public TCRs were found in many donors. A list of about 160 TCR beta chains associated with cytomegalovirus was given.

Produced via immunoSEQ multiplex PCR; TCRdb's table is partial and in-frame only. The table lists over 90,000 clones, approximately 94% of them singletons, with roughly 0.9% in the top ten. This CDR3 contains 16 residues. Trimming cost V 4 bases and J 4 bases, with 21 bases left between them. Looked up from germline, CDR1 is SGHNT and CDR2 is YYREEE (reference sequence). Comments on this clone: The target antigen is unknown.

The chain joins TRBV5-4 to TRBJ2-7; D perhaps matches TRBD1 (6 bases). Specimen: PBMCs. The clonotype originates from a young woman in good health and CMV-seronegative. In DNA, the CDR3 is TGTGCCAGCAGCCCCTATCAAGGGGGAGCCGTTTACGAGCAGTACTTC. Residues: CASSPYQGGAVYEQYF.